This TCR beta chain is from a study of long-term antiretroviral therapy in people with HIV. In regard to this clone: What it binds is not known.

Without exception, participants with HIV were treated in the United States. The content of samples before DNA extraction was roughly 0.85-11 million cryopreserved PBMC. Whole-study findings and limits: No data on ART adherence, viral resistance or therapy changes. An increase in diversity followed ART, yet levels stayed below transplant donor controls.

Trimming took 4 bases from V and 2 from J; bases not matched to a gene: 2. CDR1 is SGHRS and CDR2 is YFSETQ in the germline V gene. The CDR3 has 15 residues. A v3.0 immunoSEQ assay was performed at survey level. Assay used: immunoSEQ multiplex PCR; TCRdb lists only in-frame clones, some missing. The data contain approximately 23,000 clones, about 88% of them singletons. The material was unsorted PBMCs, obtained 2.7 years after starting antiretroviral therapy. The TCR sequence derives from a man aged 40-49 years with HIV. This rearrangement joins TRBV5-1 to TRBJ2-6; TRBD1 matches at 8 bases. CDR3 region: CASSTDRAGANVLTF. As DNA, the CDR3 is TGCGCCAGCAGCACGGACAGGGCTGGGGCCAACGTCCTGACTTTC.